The rows below give T cell receptor beta chains drawn from one sample of a study of blood T cell repertoires in acute mononucleosis. TCRdb's copy holds only in-frame clones and misses some; the assay was immunoSEQ multiplex PCR. In the table there are thousands of clones, around 25% of which are singletons. Source: EBV YVL epitope tetramer+ CD8+ T cells sorted from PBMCs, taken during acute infectious mononucleosis. The receptors shown here come from a woman younger than 30 with infectious mononucleosis caused by EBV. Both conserved end residues are part of each CDR3. A D gene is named only where the DNA matches it firmly. Where a row states a size, it is once, few, many or the class of an expanded clone; other rows omit it.

>.|TRBJ2-1|.|TRBV25-1
TGTGCCACCAGTGATTTTATACACGATGAGCAGTTCTTC
CATSDFIHDEQFF
>TRBD2|TRBJ2-7|.|TRBV27
TGTGCCAGCAGTCCCGGGACTAGCGGGAGGGCCACCGAGCAGTACTTC
CASSPGTSGRATEQYF
>.|TRBJ2-3|few|TRBV7-4
TGTGCCAGCAGCCCCGGAACACACACAGATACGCAGTATTTT
CASSPGTHTDTQYF
>.|TRBJ2-3|few|TRBV27
TGTGCCAGCAGCTTACTGGGGGCGGCTAGCACAGATACGCAGTATTTT
CASSLLGAASTDTQYF
>TRBD2|TRBJ2-3|few|TRBV4-2
TGTGCCAGCAGCCCACTGGTGACTAGCGGTAGCGATTTCACAGATACGCAGTATTTT
CASSPLVTSGSDFTDTQYF
>.|TRBJ2-1|.|TRBV25-1
TGTGCCAGCAGTGATTACCTAACTCCCTACAATGAGCAGTTCTTC
CASSDYLTPYNEQFF
>.|TRBJ2-5|few|TRBV11-2
TGTGCCAGCAAAAACAAGGGGACGGAGACCCAGTACTTC
CASKNKGTETQYF
>TRBD2|TRBJ2-3|many|TRBV5-8
TGTGCCAGCAGCCAACAAACGTTATCGGGGGAGGGGTGGAGAGATACGCAGTATTTT
CASSQQTLSGEGWRDTQYF
>TRBD2|TRBJ2-5|many|TRBV4-3
TGCGCCAGCAGCCAAGATGGGGGGGAAGAGACCCAGTACTTC
CASSQDGGEETQYF
>.|TRBJ2-7|.|TRBV4-1
TGTGCCAGCAGCCCCGGGGTAGGTGAAGGCTACGAGCAGTACTTC
CASSPGVGEGYEQYF
>.|TRBJ1-5|.|TRBV6-1
TGTGCCAGCAGTGAAGCAGGGGTGGTGATTAGTAATCAGCCCCAGCATTTT
CASSEAGVVISNQPQHF
>.|TRBJ2-5|.|TRBV11-2
TGTGCGTGCATGAGGGAGTTGGCGGGGCAAGAGACCCAGTACTTC
CACMRELAGQETQYF
>.|TRBJ2-7|.|TRBV6-5
TGTGCCAGCAGCTCGCCGGGACACTCCTACGAGCAGTACTTC
CASSSPGHSYEQYF
>.|TRBJ2-1|.|TRBV25-1
TGTGCCAGCAGTTTGGACACCACGAGCTCCTACAATGAGCAGTTCTTC
CASSLDTTSSYNEQFF
>.|TRBJ2-3|.|TRBV5-6
TGTGCCAGCAGCGCGATGGCAACAGATACGCAGTATTTT
CASSAMATDTQYF
>TRBD2|TRBJ2-5|many|TRBV7-2
TGTGCCAGCAGCTTACTGGCGGGAGGACCAGAGACCCAGTACTTC
CASSLLAGGPETQYF
>.|TRBJ2-7|few|TRBV13
TGTGCCAGCAGTCCGGGTCTCGCCTACGAGCAGTACTTC
CASSPGLAYEQYF
>TRBD1|TRBJ2-1|many|TRBV28
TGTGCCAGCAGCCCCGACCCGACAGGGGTCAATGAGCAGTTCTTC
CASSPDPTGVNEQFF
>TRBD1|TRBJ2-7|.|TRBV5-4
TGTGCCAGCAGCTTGGCGCGGACAGGGGGCGAAGTTGGGTACGAGCAGTACTTC
CASSLARTGGEVGYEQYF
>.|TRBJ2-1|.|TRBV2
TGTGCCAGCAGTAATTACAATGAGCAGTTCTTC
CASSNYNEQFF
>.|TRBJ2-7|.|TRBV7-3
TGTGCCAGCAGCTTAACCGGGAGAGGCGACCACGAGCAGTACTTC
CASSLTGRGDHEQYF
>.|TRBJ2-1|few|TRBV27
TGTGCCAGCAGCTTAGATCCGACCGGTTACAATGAGCAGTTCTTC
CASSLDPTGYNEQFF
>.|TRBJ2-1|medium-sized|TRBV30
TGTGCCTGGATAGCGGATTCAAATGAGCAGTTCTTC
CAWIADSNEQFF